This TCR beta chain emerged from a study of T cells in Graves' hyperthyroidism and ophthalmopathy. Findings of the study overall: Also found in blood were most expanded thyroid clonotypes above 0.001. Separating ophthalmopathy from stable hyperthyroidism was achieved by a 13 V-J model.

This clonotype was seen a handful of times. Antigen unknown. Researchers took RNA transcripts and amplified the TCR beta CDR3 regions from them. First-round RT-PCR targeting the TCR CDR3 was performed with the HTBI primer set. TCRdb redid the calling of the multiplex PCR reads with MiXCR, one entry per CDR3 protein. The table records under 350,000 distinct CDR3 sequences, over 15% of them present only once. Lactation, pregnancy, other autoimmune disease or uncontrolled infection excluded patients. Clinical symptoms, serum thyroxine, TRAb, thyroid ultrasound and orbital computed tomography established diagnosis. V lost 8 bases, J lost 8 bases, and 14 bases stayed unmatched. The CDR3 sequence is 16 residues long. The germline V gene encodes CDR1 SGHVS and CDR2 FNYEAQ.

V usage is TRBV7-6 and J usage is TRBJ2-2; 10 positions agree with TRBD1. The source of this sequence is a woman aged 55-70 years with Graves' ophthalmopathy. The sample comprised blood. For the CDR3, the DNA is TGTGCCAGCTTTACACCGGGGACAGGGGCGCCGGGGGAGCTGTTTTTT. Residues: CASFTPGTGAPGELFF.